This T cell receptor (beta chain) was identified in a study of cytomegalovirus exposure and HLA in healthy donors. Across the whole study: Falling in the Caucasian-associated ancestry cluster were about four fifths of 350 to 400 genotyped donors.

General observations from the study: Earlier findings revealed that most TCR beta V segments proved productive either about 87% or about 30% of the time. CMV serostatus was the only recorded immune exposure for donors.

Germline CDR1 and CDR2: LNHDA and SQIVND (reference sequence). The CDR3 runs 15 residues. The V segment lost 7 bases and the J segment 4 bases; nucleotides outside the gene matches: 10. 60 Vbeta and 13 Jbeta primers were used in PCR. TCRdb's copy holds only in-frame clones and misses some; the assay was immunoSEQ multiplex PCR. The profile shows about 62,000 clones, roughly 80% of them singletons. Concerning this clone: Its antigen is currently unknown.

The donors (healthy individuals) were bone marrow donors. This chain joins TRBV19 and TRBJ1-5, with 7 bases lining up with TRBD1. Sequencing input: PBMCs. The sequence derives from a man aged 55 to 69 in good health and CMV-seropositive. The CDR3 nucleotides read TGTGCCAGTACCGTGGGACAGTCAGGAAATCAGCCCCAGCATTTT. Amino acids: CASTVGQSGNQPQHF.